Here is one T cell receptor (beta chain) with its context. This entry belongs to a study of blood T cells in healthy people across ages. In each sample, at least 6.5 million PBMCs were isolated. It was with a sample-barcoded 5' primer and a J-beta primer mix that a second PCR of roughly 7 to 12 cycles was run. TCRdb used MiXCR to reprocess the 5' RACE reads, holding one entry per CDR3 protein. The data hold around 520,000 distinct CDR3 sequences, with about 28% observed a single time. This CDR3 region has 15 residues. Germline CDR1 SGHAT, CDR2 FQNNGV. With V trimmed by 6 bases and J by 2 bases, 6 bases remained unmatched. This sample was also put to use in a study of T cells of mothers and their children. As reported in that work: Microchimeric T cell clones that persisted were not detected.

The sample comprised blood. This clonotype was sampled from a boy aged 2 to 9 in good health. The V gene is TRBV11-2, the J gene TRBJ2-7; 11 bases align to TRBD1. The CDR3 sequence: CASRIPGQGAYEQYF. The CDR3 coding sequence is TGTGCCAGCAGGATACCGGGACAGGGGGCCTACGAGCAGTACTTC.